Here is one TCR beta chain with its context. Its antigen is undetermined. The data originate from a study of shared clonotypes between healthy human individuals. The repertoire was sequenced with immunoSEQ multiplex PCR; TCRdb's copy has only in-frame clones and lacks some. Of over 700,000 clones listed, roughly 72% are singletons. The CDR3 runs 14 residues. The V end lost 1 base, the J end lost 0 bases, and 7 bases lay between the germline ends. CDR1 and CDR2 (germline): GTSNPN, SVGIG (reference sequence). General study points: Non-shared clonotypes had lower generation probabilities than clonotypes shared by all four sorted-subset donors. Naive CD4 clonotype sharing across a handful of donors was about 5%.

This clonotype was sampled from a woman aged 25 to 45 in good health. This rearrangement joins TRBV30 to TRBJ1-5; D is undetermined. Sequenced input: memory CD4+ T cells sorted from blood. This sample's subset: CD45RA-negative fraction. The CDR3 coding sequence is TGTGCCTGGAGTGGGATTAATAGCAATCAGCCCCAGCATTTT. Protein product: CAWSGINSNQPQHF. The variable domain in full, completed from reference TRBV30 and TRBJ1-5, reads SQTIHQWPATLVQPVGSPLSLECTVEGTSNPNLYWYRQAAGRGLQLLFYSVGIGQISSEVPQNLSASRPQDRQFILSSKKLLLSDSGFYLCAWSGINSNQPQHFGDGTRLSIL.